These 31 T cell receptor beta chains share one sample of origin, sequenced in a study of T cells after posttransplantation cyclophosphamide. Generated by immunoSEQ multiplex PCR, the TCRdb table keeps only in-frame clones and is missing some. The repertoire has about 13,000 clones, approximately 83% of them found once; the top ten carry roughly 0.91%. Source material: memory CD4+ T cells sorted from PBMCs. Receptor source: a man aged 50 to 60 in good health, CMV-negative, and a related stem cell transplant donor.

The chain couples TRBV29-1 to TRBJ2-3; 10 nucleotides agree with TRBD1. Germline V gene sequence: CDR1 SQVTM, CDR2 ANQGSEA. The CDR3 sequence is 17 residues long. J gave up 0 bases and V 8 bases, and 14 bases lay outside the gene matches. The CDR3: CSTRGTGDLLSTDTQYF. CDR3 in DNA: TGCAGCACCCGTGGGACAGGGGACCTCCTGAGCACAGATACGCAGTATTTT.

Worth noting for this clone: The junction differs from germline at one of its ends, possibly a read error. The J gene is TRBJ1-2, the V gene TRBV5-1; the D gene is possibly TRBD1 (6 bases). CDR1 and CDR2 from the germline V gene are SGHRS and YFSETQ. The CDR3 has 17 amino acids. This CDR3 reads CASSLGYRAERDYGYPF. CDR3 coding DNA: TGCGCCAGCAGCTTGGGGTACAGGGCAGAACGGGACTATGGCTACCCCTTC.

This clone was found once. This chain connects TRBV9 to TRBJ2-2; D is undetermined. V lost 0 bases and J 4 bases, leaving 10 bases between the germline ends. This CDR3 has 15 residues. The germline CDR1 and CDR2 sequences are SGDLS and YYNGEE. DNA for the CDR3: TGTGCCAGCAGCGTAGCAGGTCAGGTCACCGGGGAGCTGTTTTTT. Translated: CASSVAGQVTGELFF.

The V call is TRBV10-2, the J call TRBJ2-2; 8 nucleotides align to TRBD1. In germline, CDR1 is WSHSY, CDR2 SAAADI. The J segment lost 2 bases and the V segment lost 8 bases, leaving 7 bases of the junction unmatched. The CDR3 spans 15 residues. In nucleotides, the CDR3 is TGCGCCAGCGAGACAGGGGCTTTCAACACCGGGGAGCTGTTTTTT. Its protein product is CASETGAFNTGELFF.

The chain links TRBV6-5 to TRBJ2-7; the match to TRBD1 covers 8 bases. V shed 5 bases and J 2 bases; nucleotides not matched to a gene: 2. This CDR3 region has 13 residues. Germline CDR1 is MNHEY and CDR2 is SVGAGI. The CDR3 loop reads CASSQDRAYEQYF. Written as DNA, the CDR3 is TGTGCCAGCAGTCAGGACAGGGCCTACGAGCAGTACTTC.

The rearrangement joins TRBV6-5 to TRBJ2-7; TRBD2 matches at 10 bases. The CDR3 sequence is 15 residues long. Per the germline V gene, CDR1 is MNHEY and CDR2 is SVGAGI. Germline trimming cut 6 bases from V and 4 bases from J; bases unmatched to any gene: 9. The CDR3 DNA sequence: TGTGCCAGCAGCCCAAGCCGGACTAGCGGTTACGAGCAGTACTTC. This sequence encodes CASSPSRTSGYEQYF.

V is TRBV2 and J is TRBJ2-4; D is unresolved. The CDR3 has 15 residues. Germline V lookup: CDR1 SNHLY, CDR2 FYNNEI. V was cut by 11 bases and J by 0 bases, with 17 bases left in between. The CDR3 DNA reads as TGTGCCTCCTTTCAATCCGCGTTAGCCAAAAACATTCAGTACTTC. This translates into CASFQSALAKNIQYF.

The chain joins TRBV7-9 to TRBJ1-1; a weak D match, TRBD1 (5 bases). Trimming shortened V by 1 base and J by 1 base, and 7 bases separated the two germline ends. This CDR3 comprises 14 residues. CDR1 SEHNR and CDR2 FQNEAQ come from the germline V gene (reference sequence). The CDR3 bases are TGTGCCAGCAGCTTAGGGGGCTGGAACACTGAAGCTTTCTTT. Protein sequence: CASSLGGWNTEAFF.

The rearrangement links TRBV19 to TRBJ2-4; D may be TRBD2 (5 bases). The germline gives CDR1 LNHDA, CDR2 SQIVND (reference sequence). The CDR3 runs to 14 residues. Trimming took off 0 bases at V and 9 bases at J, with 12 bases between the two ends. CDR3 in DNA: TGTGCCAGTAGTATAGAAACGGGATCGGGCATTCAGTACTTC. It specifies CASSIETGSGIQYF.

V gene TRBV15 combines with J gene TRBJ2-5, with D perhaps matching TRBD1 (6 bases). Between the trimmed V and J ends, which lost 1 base and 7 bases, there was a span of 16 bases. CDR1 and CDR2 from the germline V gene are LNHNV and YYDKDF (reference sequence). The CDR3 contains 15 residues. Written as DNA, the CDR3 is TGTGCCACCAGCAGAGGTCTGCTGGGGGCCGCGACCCAGTACTTC. It yields the protein CATSRGLLGAATQYF.

The chain employs TRBV19 and TRBJ2-3, with D uncertain. CDR3 length: 12 amino acids. Trimming took off 5 bases at V and 6 bases at J, with 9 bases between the two ends. Germline lookup yields CDR1 LNHDA and CDR2 SQIVND (reference sequence). The CDR3 loop reads CASSPSRDTQYF. As DNA, the CDR3 is TGTGCCAGTAGTCCATCTCGGGATACGCAGTATTTT. The whole variable domain, remainder taken from reference TRBV19 and TRBJ2-3, is DGGITQSPKYLFRKEGQNVTLSCEQNLNHDAMYWYRQDPGQGLRLIYYSQIVNDFQKGDIAEGYSVSREKKESFPLTVTSAQKNPTAFYLCASSPSRDTQYFGPGTRLTVL.

This chain joins TRBV18 and TRBJ1-4; D is undetermined. The CDR3 has 16 amino acids. V was cut by 1 base and J by 0 bases, with 9 bases left in between. The germline gives CDR1 KGHSH, CDR2 LQKENI. The CDR3 DNA sequence: TGTGCCAGCTCACCACGGCAGGCAGCAACTAATGAAAAACTGTTTTTT. This sequence encodes CASSPRQAATNEKLFF. Looking up the rest from reference TRBV18 and TRBJ1-4 gives the full variable domain: NAGVMQNPRHLVRRRGQEARLRCSPMKGHSHVYWYRQLPEEGLKFMVYLQKENIIDESGMPKERFSAEFPKEGPSILRIQQVVRGDSAAYFCASSPRQAATNEKLFFGSGTQLSVL.

This clone appeared a single time. J is TRBJ2-3 and V is TRBV9, with D possibly being TRBD1 (6 bases). The CDR3 sequence is 14 residues long. The germline CDR1 and CDR2 sequences are SGDLS and YYNGEE. V shed 4 bases and J shed 6 bases, with 15 bases lying between them. The CDR3 reads CASSTRQGRDTQYF. CDR3 nucleotide sequence: TGTGCCAGCAGCACCCGCCAGGGGCGCGATACGCAGTATTTT. The entire variable domain, with the rest obtained from reference TRBV9 and TRBJ2-3, is as follows: DSGVTQTPKHLITATGQRVTLRCSPRSGDLSVYWYQQSLDQGLQFLIQYYNGEERAKGNILERFSAQQFPDLHSELNLSSLELGDSALYFCASSTRQGRDTQYFGPGTRLTVL.

The J gene is TRBJ1-3, the V gene TRBV14; no definite D call. Germline assignment: CDR1 SGHDN and CDR2 FVKESK. This CDR3 comprises 14 residues. Trimming shortened V by 4 bases and J by 0 bases, and 7 bases separated the two germline ends. As DNA, the CDR3 is TGTGCCAGCAGCCCACAGTTCTCTGGAAACACCATATATTTT. It encodes CASSPQFSGNTIYF. Full variable domain (outside the CDR3, taken from reference TRBV14 and TRBJ1-3): EAGVTQFPSHSVIEKGQTVTLRCDPISGHDNLYWYRRVMGKEIKFLLHFVKESKQDESGMPNNRFLAERTGGTYSTLKVQPAELEDSGVYFCASSPQFSGNTIYFGEGSWLTVV.

CDR3 DNA: TGTGCCAGCAGCTTGGGCTTGGAGCTCACAGATACGCAGTATTTT. It yields the protein CASSLGLELTDTQYF. The chain combines TRBV5-5 with TRBJ2-3; unclear D gene. Per the germline V gene, CDR1 is SGHKS and CDR2 is YYEKEE (reference sequence). The CDR3 totals 15 residues. With 0 bases removed from V and 2 bases from J, the gap between germline ends came to 10 bases.

The chain recombines TRBV18 with TRBJ2-2; maybe TRBD1 (5 bases). This CDR3 has 15 amino acids. Germline assignment: CDR1 KGHSH and CDR2 LQKENI. The V and J ends lost 0 bases and 3 bases respectively, with 8 bases between them. The DNA of the CDR3 is TGTGCCAGCTCACCACCGGGGCAGCACACCGGGGAGCTGTTTTTT. It translates to CASSPPGQHTGELFF.

This clone showed up just once. The chain combines TRBV29-1 with TRBJ1-1; 8 nucleotides agree with TRBD1. CDR1 is SQVTM and CDR2 is ANQGSEA in the germline V gene. Unmatched junction bases numbered 9, after V lost 5 bases and J lost 4 bases. The CDR3 sequence is 14 residues long. This chain's CDR3 is CSVIDRGRGTEAFF. In DNA, the CDR3 is TGCAGCGTTATAGACAGGGGTCGCGGCACTGAAGCTTTCTTT.

CDR3 sequence: CASSYTSGGAGVAQYF. CDR3 DNA sequence: TGTGCCAGCAGCTATACTAGCGGGGGGGCCGGGGTTGCGCAGTATTTT. The chain has TRBV7-2 and TRBJ2-3, with 13 bases fitting TRBD2. The germline V gene has CDR1 SGHTA and CDR2 FQGNSA. V shed 4 bases, J shed 10 bases, and the junction held 11 bases outside the gene matches. CDR3 length: 16 amino acids.

The chain couples TRBV7-2 to TRBJ1-5, with 9 positions matching TRBD1. The CDR3 is 17 amino acids. J lost 6 bases, V lost 2 bases, and 11 bases had no gene match. Germline loops: CDR1 SGHTA, CDR2 FQGNSA. In DNA form, the CDR3 reads TGTGCCAGCAGCTTAACCGGTGGGGGACAGGGCACTCAGCCCCAGCATTTT. Protein: CASSLTGGGQGTQPQHF. Complete variable domain (other parts from reference TRBV7-2 and TRBJ1-5): GAGVSQSPSNKVTEKGKDVELRCDPISGHTALYWYRQSLGQGLEFLIYFQGNSAPDKSGLPSDRFSAERTGGSVSTLTIQRTQQEDSAVYLCASSLTGGGQGTQPQHFGDGTRLSIL.

This chain connects TRBV19 to TRBJ2-2; 8 nucleotides align to TRBD2. Germline CDR1 LNHDA, CDR2 SQIVND (reference sequence). The V and J ends lost 5 bases and 1 base, in that order; junction bases with no gene match: 6. This CDR3 has 16 residues. The chain's CDR3 is CASSLRLALNTGELFF. The CDR3 DNA is TGTGCCAGTAGTCTTCGACTAGCGCTGAACACCGGGGAGCTGTTTTTT.

This sequence joins TRBV4-3 and TRBJ1-6; D may be TRBD1 (5 bases). The CDR3 has 16 residues. Germline V gene sequence: CDR1 LGHNA, CDR2 YSLEER. With 0 bases removed from V and 9 bases from J, the gap between germline ends came to 15 bases. CDR3 coding DNA: TGCGCCAGCAGCCAAGATTCAGGACGGGGGGGTTCACCCCTCCACTTT. It specifies CASSQDSGRGGSPLHF.

The genes are TRBV7-2 and TRBJ2-7; D is possibly TRBD1 (5 bases). Trimming removed 2 bases from V and 2 bases from J, with 10 bases in between. CDR3 size: 14 residues. Germline values: CDR1 SGHTA, CDR2 FQGNSA. The CDR3 nucleotides read TGTGCCAGCAGCTTAAACCCAGGGCCCTACGAGCAGTACTTC. Translation gives CASSLNPGPYEQYF.

J is TRBJ2-1 and V is TRBV9, with 7 bases lining up with TRBD1. From germline, CDR1 is SGDLS and CDR2 YYNGEE. J lost 0 bases, V lost 4 bases, and 7 bases had no gene match. This CDR3 comprises 16 residues. CDR3 region: CASSTRDRSSYNEQFF. CDR3 DNA sequence: TGTGCCAGCAGCACTAGGGACAGAAGCTCCTACAATGAGCAGTTCTTC.

This clone occurred a few times. The chain employs TRBV10-3 and TRBJ1-5; D remains unclear. The V gene lost 3 bases and the J gene lost 4 bases, with 7 bases spanning the gap. In germline, CDR1 is ENHRY, CDR2 SYGVKD. The length of the CDR3 is 13 residues. Here the CDR3 reads CAISDGDNQPQHF. The CDR3 nucleotides are TGTGCCATCAGTGATGGAGATAATCAGCCCCAGCATTTT.

This chain connects TRBV7-2 to TRBJ2-3; 10 bases are a match to TRBD2. The J segment lost 3 bases and the V segment lost 6 bases, leaving 12 bases of the junction unmatched. The length of the CDR3 is 17 residues. Germline V lookup: CDR1 SGHTA, CDR2 FQGNSA. CDR3 DNA sequence: TGTGCCAGCAGATGGCCTAGCGGGAGTCGAAATACAGATACGCAGTATTTT. Protein: CASRWPSGSRNTDTQYF.

V gene TRBV7-3 combines with J gene TRBJ2-1; 7 bases are a match to TRBD2. From germline, CDR1 is SGHTA and CDR2 FQGTGA. This CDR3 has 17 amino acids. Germline trimming cut 2 bases from V and 2 bases from J; bases unmatched to any gene: 9. The CDR3 here is CASSLVYAGEAYNEQFF. The CDR3 DNA reads as TGTGCCAGCAGCTTAGTCTACGCGGGAGAGGCCTACAATGAGCAGTTCTTC.

V gene TRBV6-6 combines with J gene TRBJ1-6; 8 bases line up with TRBD1. The CDR3 spans 13 residues. The germline gives CDR1 MNHNY, CDR2 SVGAGI (reference sequence). The V and J ends lost 6 bases and 8 bases, in that order; junction bases with no gene match: 3. CDR3 region: CASRDRVDSPLHF. The CDR3 coding sequence is TGTGCCAGCAGGGACAGGGTGGATTCACCCCTCCACTTT.

The table lists this clone with a few counts. V gene TRBV5-4 combines with J gene TRBJ1-1, with 7 bases identical to TRBD1. The CDR3 loop spans 16 amino acids. Trimming removed 0 bases from V and 6 bases from J; junction bases left unmatched: 11. CDR1 is SGHNT and CDR2 is YYREEE in the germline V gene (reference sequence). The CDR3 DNA reads TGTGCCAGCAGCTTGGCCAACCCCACAGGGGCGGCTGAAGCTTTCTTT. This translates into CASSLANPTGAAEAFF.

V usage is TRBV5-6 and J usage is TRBJ1-5; TRBD1 matches 9 bases. The germline gives CDR1 SGHDT, CDR2 YYEEEE. The trim removed 3 bases at V and 8 bases at J, leaving 6 bases unmatched. This CDR3 has 14 residues. CDR3 DNA sequence: TGTGCCAGCAGCTGGGGACAGGGAAGAGAGCCCCAGCATTTT. It is translated as CASSWGQGREPQHF.

This rearrangement joins TRBV7-3 to TRBJ2-3; possible D gene TRBD2, 7 bases. Germline CDR1 and CDR2: SGHTA and FQGTGA. The V end was cut by 2 bases, the J end by 5 bases, with 17 bases between. The CDR3 consists of 16 residues. The CDR3 nucleotides read TGTGCCAGCAGCTTAGGAGGGGGGGGCCGAGGAGATACGCAGTATTTT. Amino acid sequence: CASSLGGGGRGDTQYF. Supplemented by reference TRBV7-3 and TRBJ2-3, the full variable domain reads GAGVSQTPSNKVTEKGKYVELRCDPISGHTALYWYRQSLGQGPEFLIYFQGTGAADDSGLPNDRFFAVRPEGSVSTLKIQRTERGDSAVYLCASSLGGGGRGDTQYFGPGTRLTVL.

The gene calls are TRBV19 and TRBJ1-5; TRBD1 matches 7 bases. This CDR3 contains 12 residues. Unmatched junction bases numbered 4, after V lost 6 bases and J lost 8 bases. CDR1 LNHDA and CDR2 SQIVND come from the germline V gene (reference sequence). CDR3 DNA: TGTGCCAGTAGGGAACAGGGGAAGCCCCAGCATTTT. Amino acids: CASREQGKPQHF. Complete variable domain (other parts from reference TRBV19 and TRBJ1-5): DGGITQSPKYLFRKEGQNVTLSCEQNLNHDAMYWYRQDPGQGLRLIYYSQIVNDFQKGDIAEGYSVSREKKESFPLTVTSAQKNPTAFYLCASREQGKPQHFGDGTRLSIL.